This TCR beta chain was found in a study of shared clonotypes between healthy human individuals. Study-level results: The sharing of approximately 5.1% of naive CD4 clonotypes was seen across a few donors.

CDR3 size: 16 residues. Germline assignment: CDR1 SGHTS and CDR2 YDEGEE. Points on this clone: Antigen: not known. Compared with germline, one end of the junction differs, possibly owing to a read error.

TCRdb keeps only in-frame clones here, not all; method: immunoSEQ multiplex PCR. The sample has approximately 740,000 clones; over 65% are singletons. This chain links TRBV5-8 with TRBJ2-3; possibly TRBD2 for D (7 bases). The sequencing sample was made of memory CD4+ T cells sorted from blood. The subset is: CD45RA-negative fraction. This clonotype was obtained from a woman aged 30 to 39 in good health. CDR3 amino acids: CASSPWTRGGPDTQYF. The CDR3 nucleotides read TGCGCCAGCAGCCCCTGGACTAGGGGGGGCCCAGATACGCAGTATTTT.